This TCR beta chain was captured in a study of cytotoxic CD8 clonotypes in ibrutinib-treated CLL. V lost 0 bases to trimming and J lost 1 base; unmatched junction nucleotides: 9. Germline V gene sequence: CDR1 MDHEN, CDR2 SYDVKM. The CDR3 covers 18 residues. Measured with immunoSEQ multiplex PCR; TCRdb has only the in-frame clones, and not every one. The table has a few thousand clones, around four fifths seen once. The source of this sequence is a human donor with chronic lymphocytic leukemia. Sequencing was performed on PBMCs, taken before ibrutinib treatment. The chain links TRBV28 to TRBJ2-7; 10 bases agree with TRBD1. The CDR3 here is CASSLWSGWDRGSYEQYF. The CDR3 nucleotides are TGTGCCAGCAGTTTATGGTCGGGTTGGGACAGGGGATCCTACGAGCAGTACTTC.